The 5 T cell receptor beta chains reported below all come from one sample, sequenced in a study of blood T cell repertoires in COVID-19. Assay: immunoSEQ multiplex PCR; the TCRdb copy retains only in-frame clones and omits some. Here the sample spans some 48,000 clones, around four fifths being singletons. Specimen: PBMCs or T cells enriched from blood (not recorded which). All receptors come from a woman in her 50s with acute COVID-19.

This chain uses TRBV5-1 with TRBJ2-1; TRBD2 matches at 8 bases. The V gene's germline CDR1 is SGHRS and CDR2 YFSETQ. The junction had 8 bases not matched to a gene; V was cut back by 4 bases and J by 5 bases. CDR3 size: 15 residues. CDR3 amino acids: CASSPRTSSHNEQFF. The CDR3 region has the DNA TGCGCCAGCAGCCCCAGGACTAGCAGTCACAATGAGCAGTTCTTC.

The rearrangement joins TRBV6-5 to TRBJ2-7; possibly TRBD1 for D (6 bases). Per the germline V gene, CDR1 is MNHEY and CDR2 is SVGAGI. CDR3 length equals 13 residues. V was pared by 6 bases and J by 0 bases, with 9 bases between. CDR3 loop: CASRRTDSYEQYF. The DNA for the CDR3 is TGTGCCAGCAGAAGGACAGACTCCTACGAGCAGTACTTC.

CDR3 in DNA: TGTGCCAGCAGCTTAACTCCGGGACAGTCTTCCTACGAGCAGTACTTC. This translates into CASSLTPGQSSYEQYF. This chain connects TRBV11-1 to TRBJ2-7; 7 bases agree with TRBD1. The length of the CDR3 is 16 residues. The germline CDR1 and CDR2 sequences are SGHAT and FQDESV (reference sequence). With V trimmed by 2 bases and J by 1 base, 8 bases remained unmatched.

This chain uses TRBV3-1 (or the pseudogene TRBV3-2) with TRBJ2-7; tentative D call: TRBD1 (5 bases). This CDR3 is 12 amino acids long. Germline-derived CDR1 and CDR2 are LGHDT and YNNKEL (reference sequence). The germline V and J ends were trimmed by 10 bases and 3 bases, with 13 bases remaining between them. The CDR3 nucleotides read TGTGCCACCTCAGCAGGGATCTACGAGCAGTACTTC. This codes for CATSAGIYEQYF.

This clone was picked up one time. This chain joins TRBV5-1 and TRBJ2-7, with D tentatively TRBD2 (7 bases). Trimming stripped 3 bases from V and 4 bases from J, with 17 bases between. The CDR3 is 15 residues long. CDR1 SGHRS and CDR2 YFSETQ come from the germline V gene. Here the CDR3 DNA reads TGCGCCAGCAGCTCACTGGGGGGGGCCGGGTACGAGCAGTACTTC. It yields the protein CASSSLGGAGYEQYF.